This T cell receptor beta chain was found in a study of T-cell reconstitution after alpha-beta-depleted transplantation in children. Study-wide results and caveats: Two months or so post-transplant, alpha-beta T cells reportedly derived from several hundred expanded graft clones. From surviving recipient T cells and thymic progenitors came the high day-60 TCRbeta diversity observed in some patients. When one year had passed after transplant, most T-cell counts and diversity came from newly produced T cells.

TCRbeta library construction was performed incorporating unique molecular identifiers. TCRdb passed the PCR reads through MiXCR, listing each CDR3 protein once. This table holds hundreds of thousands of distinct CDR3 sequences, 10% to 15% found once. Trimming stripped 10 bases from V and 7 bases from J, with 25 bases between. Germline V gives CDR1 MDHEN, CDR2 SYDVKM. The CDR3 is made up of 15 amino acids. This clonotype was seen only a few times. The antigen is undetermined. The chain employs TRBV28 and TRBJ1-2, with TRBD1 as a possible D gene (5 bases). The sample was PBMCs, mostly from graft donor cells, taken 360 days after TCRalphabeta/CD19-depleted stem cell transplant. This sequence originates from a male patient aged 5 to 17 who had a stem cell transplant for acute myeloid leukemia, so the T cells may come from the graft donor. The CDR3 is CATPGDSPLWSGYTF. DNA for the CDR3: TGTGCCACCCCGGGAGACAGCCCTCTCTGGAGTGGCTACACCTTC.